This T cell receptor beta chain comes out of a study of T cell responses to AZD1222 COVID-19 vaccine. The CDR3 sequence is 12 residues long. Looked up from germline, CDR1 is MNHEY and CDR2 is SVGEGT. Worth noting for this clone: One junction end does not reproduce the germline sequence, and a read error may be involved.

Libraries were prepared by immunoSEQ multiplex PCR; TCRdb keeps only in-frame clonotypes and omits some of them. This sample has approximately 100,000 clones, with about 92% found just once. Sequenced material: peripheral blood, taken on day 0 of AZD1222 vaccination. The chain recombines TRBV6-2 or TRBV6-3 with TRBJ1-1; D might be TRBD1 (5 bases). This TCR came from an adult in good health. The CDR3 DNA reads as TGTGCCAGCAGTTATGCCAGGGCTGAAGCCCTCTTT. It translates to CASSYARAEALF.